What follows is one TCR beta chain and its context. Germline CDR1 and CDR2: KGHSH and LQKENI. V gave up 1 base and J gave up 4 bases, with 11 bases separating them. CDR3 length: 15 residues. These data come from a study of T cell changes during pregnancy in multiple sclerosis. The method was immunoSEQ multiplex PCR; TCRdb's version includes in-frame clones alone and lacks a portion of them. The repertoire has 50,000 to 60,000 clones, 75% to 90% of them found once; the top ten carry less than 2%. The sequence derives from a female donor with multiple sclerosis, enrolled in a pregnancy study. This sequence joins TRBV18 and TRBJ1-3; D uncertain. The source material was peripheral blood, sampled after pregnancy. The CDR3 loop reads CASSPQQVGGNTIYF. Written as DNA, the CDR3 is TGTGCCAGCTCACCACAGCAGGTTGGGGGAAACACCATATATTTT.